This T cell receptor (beta chain) was documented in a study of blood T cell repertoires in COVID-19. Study overall: The origin of the acute and convalescent COVID-19 samples was the United States, Italy and Spain.

Germline-derived CDR1 and CDR2 are MNHEY and SVGEGT. CDR3 length: 14 residues. V lost 2 bases and J lost 4, with 10 bases in between. Profiled with immunoSEQ multiplex PCR; TCRdb holds only in-frame clones, not every one. The data show tens of thousands of clones, roughly 90% seen once. Specimen: peripheral blood. The rearrangement joins TRBV6-2 or TRBV6-3 to TRBJ2-3; tentative D call: TRBD2 (5 bases). The clonotype originates from a man aged 60 to 75 with acute or convalescent COVID-19. The CDR3 spells CASSYELASDTQYF. As DNA, the CDR3 is TGTGCCAGCAGTTACGAGCTAGCTTCAGATACGCAGTATTTT.